The TCR beta chain under discussion was sequenced for a study of T cells in Graves' hyperthyroidism and ophthalmopathy. Amplification of TCR beta CDR3 regions was performed using RNA transcripts as template. Using the HTBI primer set, a first-round RT-PCR was run on the TCR CDR3. TCRdb reanalysed the multiplex PCR reads using MiXCR and keeps one entry per CDR3 protein. The top ten hold 20% of the sample, which has roughly 360,000 distinct CDR3 sequences, approximately 12% seen once. This clonotype has a count of ten or more. V was trimmed by 3 bases and J by 4 bases, leaving 11 bases between them. The CDR3 length is 14 residues. Germline-derived CDR1 and CDR2 are KGHDR and SFDVKD.

The sample was blood. The chain has TRBV24-1 and TRBJ1-2; D is perhaps TRBD1 (6 bases). The TCR comes from a man aged 25-45 years with Graves' hyperthyroidism that later progressed to Graves' ophthalmopathy. DNA of the CDR3: TGTGCCACCAGTGATCAGACAGGCCTCTATGGCTACACCTTC. Amino acid sequence: CATSDQTGLYGYTF.